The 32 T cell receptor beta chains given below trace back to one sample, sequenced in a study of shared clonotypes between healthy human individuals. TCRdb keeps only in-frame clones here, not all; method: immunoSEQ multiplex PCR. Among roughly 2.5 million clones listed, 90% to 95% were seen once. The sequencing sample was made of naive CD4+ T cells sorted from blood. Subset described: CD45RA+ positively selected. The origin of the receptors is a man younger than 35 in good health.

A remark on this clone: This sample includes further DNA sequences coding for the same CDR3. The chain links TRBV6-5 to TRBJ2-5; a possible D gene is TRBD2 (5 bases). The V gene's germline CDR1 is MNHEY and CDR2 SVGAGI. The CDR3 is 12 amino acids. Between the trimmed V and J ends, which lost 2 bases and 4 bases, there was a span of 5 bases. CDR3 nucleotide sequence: TGTGCCAGCAGTTACCGGGGAGAGACCCAGTACTTC. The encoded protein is CASSYRGETQYF.

In DNA form, the CDR3 reads TGCGCCAGCAGCTTGGGACAGGGGGTGAATGGAAACACCATATATTTT. Translated, it gives CASSLGQGVNGNTIYF. V gene TRBV5-1 combines with J gene TRBJ1-3; 9 positions agree with TRBD1. Germline V CDR1 and CDR2: SGHRS, YFSETQ. This CDR3 region has 16 residues. Trimming cost V 0 bases and J 3 bases; bases outside gene matches: 4.

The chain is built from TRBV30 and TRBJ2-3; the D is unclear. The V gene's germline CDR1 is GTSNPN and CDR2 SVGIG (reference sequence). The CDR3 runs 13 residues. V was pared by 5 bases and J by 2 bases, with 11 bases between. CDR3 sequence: CAWGRMDTDTQYF. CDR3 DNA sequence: TGTGCCTGGGGCAGGATGGACACAGATACGCAGTATTTT. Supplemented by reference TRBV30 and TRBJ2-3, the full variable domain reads SQTIHQWPATLVQPVGSPLSLECTVEGTSNPNLYWYRQAAGRGLQLLFYSVGIGQISSEVPQNLSASRPQDRQFILSSKKLLLSDSGFYLCAWGRMDTDTQYFGPGTRLTVL.

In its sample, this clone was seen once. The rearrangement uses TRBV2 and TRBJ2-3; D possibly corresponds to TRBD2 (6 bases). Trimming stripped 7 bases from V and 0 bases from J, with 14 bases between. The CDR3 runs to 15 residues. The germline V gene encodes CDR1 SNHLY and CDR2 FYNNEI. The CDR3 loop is CASNEEGPSTDTQYF. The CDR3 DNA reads TGTGCCAGCAACGAGGAGGGTCCTAGCACAGATACGCAGTATTTT.

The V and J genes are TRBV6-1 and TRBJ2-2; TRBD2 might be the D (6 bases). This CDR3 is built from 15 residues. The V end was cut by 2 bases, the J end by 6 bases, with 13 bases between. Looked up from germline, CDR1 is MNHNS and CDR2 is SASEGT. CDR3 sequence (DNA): TGTGCCAGCAGTGAATCCGGGACTGTCTCCGGGGAGCTGTTTTTT. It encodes CASSESGTVSGELFF.

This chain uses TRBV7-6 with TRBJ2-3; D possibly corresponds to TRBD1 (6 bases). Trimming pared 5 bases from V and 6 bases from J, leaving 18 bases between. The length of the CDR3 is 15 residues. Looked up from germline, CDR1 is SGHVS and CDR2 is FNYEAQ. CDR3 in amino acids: CASSLQGSSGDTQYF. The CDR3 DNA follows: TGTGCCAGCAGCCTACAGGGCTCGTCGGGGGATACGCAGTATTTT.

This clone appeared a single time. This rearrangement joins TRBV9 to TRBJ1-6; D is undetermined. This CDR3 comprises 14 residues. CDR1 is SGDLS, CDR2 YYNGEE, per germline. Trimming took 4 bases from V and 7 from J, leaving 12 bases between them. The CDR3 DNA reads TGTGCCAGCAGCCAGCAGGTGACGAATTCACCCCTCCACTTT. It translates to CASSQQVTNSPLHF.

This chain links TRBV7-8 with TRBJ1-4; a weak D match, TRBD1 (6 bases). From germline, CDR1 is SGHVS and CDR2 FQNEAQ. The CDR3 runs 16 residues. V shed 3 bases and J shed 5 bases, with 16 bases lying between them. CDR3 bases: TGTGCCAGCAGCTTTGGGATTACAGGGATAAATGAAAAACTGTTTTTT. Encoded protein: CASSFGITGINEKLFF.

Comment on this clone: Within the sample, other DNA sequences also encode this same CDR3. The CDR3 bases are TGTGCCAGCTCACCGGACCGTAACTATGGCTACACCTTC. This encodes CASSPDRNYGYTF. This sequence joins TRBV18 and TRBJ1-2, with D unresolved. This CDR3 is 13 amino acids long. Germline V CDR1 and CDR2: KGHSH, LQKENI. V was cut by 3 bases and J by 1 base, with 6 bases left in between. The whole variable domain, remainder taken from reference TRBV18 and TRBJ1-2, is NAGVMQNPRHLVRRRGQEARLRCSPMKGHSHVYWYRQLPEEGLKFMVYLQKENIIDESGMPKERFSAEFPKEGPSILRIQQVVRGDSAAYFCASSPDRNYGYTFGSGTRLTVV.

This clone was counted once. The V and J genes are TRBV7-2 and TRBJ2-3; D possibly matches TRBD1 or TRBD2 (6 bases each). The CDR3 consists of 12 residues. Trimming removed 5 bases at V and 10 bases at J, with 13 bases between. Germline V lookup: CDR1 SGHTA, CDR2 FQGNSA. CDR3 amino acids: CASSPVGGSQYF. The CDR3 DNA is TGTGCCAGCAGCCCCGTAGGGGGGTCGCAGTATTTT. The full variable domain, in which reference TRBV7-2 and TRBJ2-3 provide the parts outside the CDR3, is GAGVSQSPSNKVTEKGKDVELRCDPISGHTALYWYRQSLGQGLEFLIYFQGNSAPDKSGLPSDRFSAERTGGSVSTLTIQRTQQEDSAVYLCASSPVGGSQYFGPGTRLTVL.

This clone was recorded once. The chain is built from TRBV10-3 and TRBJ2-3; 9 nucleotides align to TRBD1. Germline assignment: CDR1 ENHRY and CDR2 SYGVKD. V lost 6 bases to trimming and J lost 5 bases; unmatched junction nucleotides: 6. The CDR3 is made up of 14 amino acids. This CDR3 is CAIRTGGRGDTQYF. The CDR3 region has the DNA TGTGCCATCAGAACAGGGGGCAGAGGAGATACGCAGTATTTT.

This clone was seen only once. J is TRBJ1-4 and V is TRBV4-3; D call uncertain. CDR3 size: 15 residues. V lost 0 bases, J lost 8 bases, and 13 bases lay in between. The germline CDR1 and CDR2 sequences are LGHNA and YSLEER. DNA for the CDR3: TGCGCCAGCAGCCAAGATCATCTCAGGAGAGAAAAACTGTTTTTT. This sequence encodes CASSQDHLRREKLFF.

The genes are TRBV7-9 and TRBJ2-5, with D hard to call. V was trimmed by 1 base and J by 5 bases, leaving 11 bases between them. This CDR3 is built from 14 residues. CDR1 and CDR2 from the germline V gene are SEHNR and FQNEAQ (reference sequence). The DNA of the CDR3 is TGTGCCAGCAGCTTAGGGGGTTCTGGCGAGACCCAGTACTTC. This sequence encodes CASSLGGSGETQYF.

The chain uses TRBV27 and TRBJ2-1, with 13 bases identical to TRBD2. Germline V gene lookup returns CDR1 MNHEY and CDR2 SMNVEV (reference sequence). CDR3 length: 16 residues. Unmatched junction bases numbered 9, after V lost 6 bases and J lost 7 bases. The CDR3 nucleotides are TGTGCCAGCAGAGGGCCCGGGACTAGCGGGATAAATGAGCAGTTCTTC. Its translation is CASRGPGTSGINEQFF.

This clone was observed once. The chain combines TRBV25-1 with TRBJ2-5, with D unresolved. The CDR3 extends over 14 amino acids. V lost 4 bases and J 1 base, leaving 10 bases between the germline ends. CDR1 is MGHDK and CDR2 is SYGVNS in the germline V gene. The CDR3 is CASSGQTLQETQYF. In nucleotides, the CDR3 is TGTGCCAGCAGTGGACAAACACTCCAAGAGACCCAGTACTTC.

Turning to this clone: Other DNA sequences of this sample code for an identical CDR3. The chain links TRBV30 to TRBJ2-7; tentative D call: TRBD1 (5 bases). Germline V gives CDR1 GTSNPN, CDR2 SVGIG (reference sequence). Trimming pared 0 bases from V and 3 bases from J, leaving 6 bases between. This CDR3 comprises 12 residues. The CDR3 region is CAWSVRGYEQYF. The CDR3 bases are TGTGCCTGGAGTGTAAGGGGCTACGAGCAGTACTTC.

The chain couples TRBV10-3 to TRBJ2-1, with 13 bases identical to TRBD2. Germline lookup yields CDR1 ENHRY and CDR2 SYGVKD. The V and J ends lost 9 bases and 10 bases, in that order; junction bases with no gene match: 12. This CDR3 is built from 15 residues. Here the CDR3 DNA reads TGTGCCATTAGGTTGACTAGCGGGGGGTCATACGAGCAGTTCTTC. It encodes CAIRLTSGGSYEQFF.

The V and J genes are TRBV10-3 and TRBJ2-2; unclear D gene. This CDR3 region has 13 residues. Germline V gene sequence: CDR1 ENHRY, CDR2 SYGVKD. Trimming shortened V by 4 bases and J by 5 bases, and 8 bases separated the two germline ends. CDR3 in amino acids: CAISVDGTGELFF. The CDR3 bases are TGTGCCATCAGTGTGGACGGAACCGGGGAGCTGTTTTTT.

CDR3 in DNA: TGCGCCAGCAGCTTACCGAGGGGGACTAATGAAAAACTGTTTTTT. The encoded protein is CASSLPRGTNEKLFF. The chain joins TRBV5-1 to TRBJ1-4; D perhaps matches TRBD1 (6 bases). This CDR3 is built from 15 residues. Trimming took off 2 bases at V and 2 bases at J, with 10 bases between the two ends. Germline V gene sequence: CDR1 SGHRS, CDR2 YFSETQ.

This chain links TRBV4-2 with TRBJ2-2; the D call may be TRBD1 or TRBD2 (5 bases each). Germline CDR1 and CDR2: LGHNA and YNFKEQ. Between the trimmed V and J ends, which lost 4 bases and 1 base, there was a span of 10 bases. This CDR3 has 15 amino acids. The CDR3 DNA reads TGTGCCAGCAGCCCGGGACCGCTGAACACCGGGGAGCTGTTTTTT. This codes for CASSPGPLNTGELFF.

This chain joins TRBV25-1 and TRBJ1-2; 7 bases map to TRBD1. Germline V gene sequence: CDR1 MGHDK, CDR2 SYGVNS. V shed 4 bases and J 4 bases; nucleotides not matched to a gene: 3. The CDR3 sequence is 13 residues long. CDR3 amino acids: CASSGQGPYGYTF. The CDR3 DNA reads TGTGCCAGCAGTGGACAGGGTCCCTATGGCTACACCTTC.

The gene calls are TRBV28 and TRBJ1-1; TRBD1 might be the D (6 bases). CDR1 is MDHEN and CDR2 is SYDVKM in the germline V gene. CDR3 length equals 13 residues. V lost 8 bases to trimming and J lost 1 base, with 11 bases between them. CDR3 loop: CASDRWSNTEAFF. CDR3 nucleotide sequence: TGTGCCAGCGACAGGTGGTCGAACACTGAAGCTTTCTTT.

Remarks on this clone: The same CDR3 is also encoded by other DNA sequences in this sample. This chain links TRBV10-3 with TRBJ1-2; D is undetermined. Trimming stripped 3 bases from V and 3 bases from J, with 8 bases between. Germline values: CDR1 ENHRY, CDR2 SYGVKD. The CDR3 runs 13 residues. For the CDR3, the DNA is TGTGCCATCAGTGAAGACGGAGACTATGGCTACACCTTC. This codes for CAISEDGDYGYTF.

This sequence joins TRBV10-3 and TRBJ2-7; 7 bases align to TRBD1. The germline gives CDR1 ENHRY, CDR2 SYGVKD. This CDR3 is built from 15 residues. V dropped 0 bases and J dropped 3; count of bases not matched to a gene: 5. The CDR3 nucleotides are TGTGCCATCAGTGAGTCTTTTGGGACAGTCTACGAGCAGTACTTC. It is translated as CAISESFGTVYEQYF.

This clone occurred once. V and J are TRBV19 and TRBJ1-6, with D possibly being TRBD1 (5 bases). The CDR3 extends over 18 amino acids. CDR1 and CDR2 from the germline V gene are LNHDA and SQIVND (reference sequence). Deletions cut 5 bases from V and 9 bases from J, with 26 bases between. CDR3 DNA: TGTGCCAGTAGTCATTATAGAAAGGGGACTCTAACTGGTTCACCCCTCCACTTT. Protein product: CASSHYRKGTLTGSPLHF.

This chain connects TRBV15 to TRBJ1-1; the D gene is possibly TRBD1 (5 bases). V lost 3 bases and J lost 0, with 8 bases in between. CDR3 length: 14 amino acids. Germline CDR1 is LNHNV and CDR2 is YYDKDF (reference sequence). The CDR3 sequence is CATSRTALNTEAFF. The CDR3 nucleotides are TGTGCCACCAGCAGGACAGCCCTGAACACTGAAGCTTTCTTT.

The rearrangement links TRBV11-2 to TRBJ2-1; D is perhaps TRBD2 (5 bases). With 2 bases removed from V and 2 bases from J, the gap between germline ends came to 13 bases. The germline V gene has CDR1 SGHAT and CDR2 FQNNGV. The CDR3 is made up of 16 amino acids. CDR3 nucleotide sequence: TGTGCCAGCAGCTTATTATGGTCGGGAACCTACAATGAGCAGTTCTTC. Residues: CASSLLWSGTYNEQFF.

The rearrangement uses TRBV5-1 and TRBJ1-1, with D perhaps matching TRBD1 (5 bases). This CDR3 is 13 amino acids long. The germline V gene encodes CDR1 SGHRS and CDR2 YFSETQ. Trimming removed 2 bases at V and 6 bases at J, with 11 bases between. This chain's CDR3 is CASSFGHPAEAFF. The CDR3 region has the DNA TGCGCCAGCAGCTTTGGACACCCCGCTGAAGCTTTCTTT.

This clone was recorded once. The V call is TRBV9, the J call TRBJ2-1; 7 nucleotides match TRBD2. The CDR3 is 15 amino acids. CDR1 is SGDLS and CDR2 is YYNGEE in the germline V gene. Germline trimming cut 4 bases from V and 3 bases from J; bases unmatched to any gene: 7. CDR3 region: CASSPSSGIYNEQFF. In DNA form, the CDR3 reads TGTGCCAGCAGCCCTTCTAGCGGCATCTACAATGAGCAGTTCTTC.

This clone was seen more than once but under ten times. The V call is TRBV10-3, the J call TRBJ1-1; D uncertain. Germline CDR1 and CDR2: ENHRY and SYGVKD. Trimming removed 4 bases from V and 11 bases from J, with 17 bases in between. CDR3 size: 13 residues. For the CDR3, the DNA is TGTGCCATCAGTGGGTCGGAGGTCCGCGAGGCTTTCTTT. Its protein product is CAISGSEVREAFF.

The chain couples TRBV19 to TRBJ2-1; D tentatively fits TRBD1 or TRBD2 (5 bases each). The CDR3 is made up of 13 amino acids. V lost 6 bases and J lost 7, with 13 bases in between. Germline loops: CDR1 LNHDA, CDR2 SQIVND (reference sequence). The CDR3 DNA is TGTGCCAGTAGATCGGGTGGGGGAAATGAGCAGTTCTTC. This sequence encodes CASRSGGGNEQFF.

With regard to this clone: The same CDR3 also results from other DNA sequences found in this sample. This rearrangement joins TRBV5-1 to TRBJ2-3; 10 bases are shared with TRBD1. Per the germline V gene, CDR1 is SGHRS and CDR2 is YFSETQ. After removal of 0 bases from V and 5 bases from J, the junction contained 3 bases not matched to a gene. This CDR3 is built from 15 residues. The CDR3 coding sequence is TGCGCCAGCAGCTTGGGACAGGGGGCGGGAGATACGCAGTATTTT. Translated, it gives CASSLGQGAGDTQYF.